One and the same sample provided the 8 T cell receptor beta chains below, sequenced in a study of vaccination effects on CD4 cells after COVID-19. Viral peptide pools were used in the ViraFEST assay to expand antigen-specific CD4+ T cells, and sequencing came afterward. Scientists isolated CD4+ T cells after an approximately 9-day culture period ended. Between March and December 2020, the person had a SARS-CoV-2 infection that PCR confirmed. The antigens these receptors bind are not known. The data were produced by immunoSEQ multiplex PCR, yet TCRdb's version contains in-frame clones alone and is incomplete. The profile shows about 45,000 clones, around 70% of them singletons. Sequencing was performed on CD4+ T cells from PBMCs cultured with a peptide pool, taken before COVID-19 vaccination. All receptors derive from a human donor who had a prior SARS-CoV-2 infection.

This clone occurred once. The chain employs TRBV4-3 and TRBJ2-7; 8 positions agree with TRBD1. The trim removed 1 base at V and 2 bases at J, leaving 7 bases unmatched. The CDR3 has 16 amino acids. Germline values: CDR1 LGHNA, CDR2 YSLEER. CDR3 nucleotides: TGCGCCAGCAGCCAAGGTTTTGGACAGGGCACCTACGAGCAGTACTTC. This gives the protein CASSQGFGQGTYEQYF.

This rearrangement joins TRBV10-3 to TRBJ2-3; TRBD1 agrees at 7 bases. The CDR3 is 13 amino acids. Trimming removed 8 bases from V and 3 bases from J; junction bases left unmatched: 5. In germline, CDR1 is ENHRY, CDR2 SYGVKD. The CDR3 coding sequence is TGTGCCATCGGAGCACAGGGGACAGATACGCAGTATTTT. It is translated as CAIGAQGTDTQYF.

V is TRBV7-2 and J is TRBJ1-1, with D hard to call. CDR1 and CDR2 from the germline V gene are SGHTA and FQGNSA. The CDR3 length is 13 residues. The V and J ends lost 5 bases and 3 bases respectively, with 10 bases between them. CDR3 in DNA: TGTGCCAGCAGCCGGCAGGTTGACACTGAAGCTTTCTTT. This translates into CASSRQVDTEAFF.

V and J are TRBV7-8 and TRBJ1-5; 9 positions agree with TRBD1. V dropped 9 bases and J dropped 3; count of bases not matched to a gene: 9. The CDR3 has 15 amino acids. Germline CDR1 and CDR2: SGHVS and FQNEAQ. The CDR3 DNA sequence: TGTGCCAGTCGTCCCGGGACAGGGTTCAATCAGCCCCAGCATTTT. It specifies CASRPGTGFNQPQHF.

In nucleotides, the CDR3 is TGTGCCAGCAGCGACGCGCGGACTAGCGGAGATACGCAGTATTTT. Its protein is CASSDARTSGDTQYF. This sequence joins TRBV5-4 and TRBJ2-3; 10 bases align to TRBD2. Per germline, CDR1 SGHNT and CDR2 YYREEE (reference sequence). The V and J ends lost 4 bases and 5 bases, in that order; junction bases with no gene match: 7. The CDR3 loop spans 15 amino acids.

V gene TRBV2 combines with J gene TRBJ2-7, with 8 bases fitting TRBD1. V trimming: 4 bases; J trimming: 4 bases; junction bases outside the gene matches: 3. There are 13 residues in the CDR3. Germline CDR1 SNHLY, CDR2 FYNNEI. The CDR3 coding sequence is TGTGCCAGCAGTGGACAGGGGAAATACGAGCAGTACTTC. This translates into CASSGQGKYEQYF.

The rearrangement links TRBV12-5 to TRBJ1-5; TRBD1 is a possible D gene (6 bases). Trimming shortened V by 7 bases and J by 5 bases, and 12 bases separated the two germline ends. The V gene's germline CDR1 is LGHNT and CDR2 FRNRAP. This CDR3 has 13 residues. CDR3 in amino acids: CASAPDRDQPQHF. The CDR3 coding sequence is TGTGCTAGTGCCCCGGACAGAGATCAGCCCCAGCATTTT.

This chain connects TRBV12-3 or TRBV12-4 to TRBJ1-4; D is unclear. The CDR3 has 13 residues. Trimming removed 3 bases at V and 8 bases at J, with 10 bases between. The CDR3 nucleotides are TGTGCCAGCAGTTTGAGGAGGGCCGAAAAACTGTTTTTT. Translating gives CASSLRRAEKLFF.